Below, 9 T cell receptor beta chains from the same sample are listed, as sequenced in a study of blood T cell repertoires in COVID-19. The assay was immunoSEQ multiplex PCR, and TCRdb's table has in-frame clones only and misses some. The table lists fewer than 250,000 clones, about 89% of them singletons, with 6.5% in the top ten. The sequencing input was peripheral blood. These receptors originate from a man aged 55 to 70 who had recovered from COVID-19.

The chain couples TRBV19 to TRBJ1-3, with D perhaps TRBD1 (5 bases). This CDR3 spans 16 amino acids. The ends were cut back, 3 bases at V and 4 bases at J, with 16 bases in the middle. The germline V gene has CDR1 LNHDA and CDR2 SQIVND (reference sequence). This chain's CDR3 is CASSMGDSLGGNTIYF. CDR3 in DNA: TGTGCCAGTAGTATGGGCGACAGCCTCGGAGGAAACACCATATATTTT.

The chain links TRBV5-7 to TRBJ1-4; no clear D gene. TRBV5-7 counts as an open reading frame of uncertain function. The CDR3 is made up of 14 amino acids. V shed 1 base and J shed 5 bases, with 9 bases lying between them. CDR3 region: CASSLHSQNEKLFF. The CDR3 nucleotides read TGTGCCAGCAGCTTGCACAGTCAGAATGAAAAACTGTTTTTT.

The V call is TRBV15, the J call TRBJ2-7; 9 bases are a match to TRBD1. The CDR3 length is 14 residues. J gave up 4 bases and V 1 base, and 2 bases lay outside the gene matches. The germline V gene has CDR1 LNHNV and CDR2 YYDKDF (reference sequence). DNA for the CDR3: TGTGCCACCAGCAGAGCCGGACAGGGGTACGAGCAGTACTTC. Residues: CATSRAGQGYEQYF.

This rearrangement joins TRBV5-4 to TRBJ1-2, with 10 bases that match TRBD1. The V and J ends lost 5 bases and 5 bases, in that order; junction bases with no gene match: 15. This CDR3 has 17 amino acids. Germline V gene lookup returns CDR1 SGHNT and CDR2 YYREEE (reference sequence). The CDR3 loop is CASSSRQGAREGYGYTF. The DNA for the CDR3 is TGTGCCAGCAGTTCTCGACAGGGGGCAAGAGAGGGATATGGCTACACCTTC.

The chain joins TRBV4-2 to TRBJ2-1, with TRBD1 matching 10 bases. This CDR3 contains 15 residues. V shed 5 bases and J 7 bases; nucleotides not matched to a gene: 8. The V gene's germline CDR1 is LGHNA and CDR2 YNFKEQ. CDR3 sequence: CASSYFWTGGNEQFF. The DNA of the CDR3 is TGTGCCAGCAGCTATTTTTGGACAGGGGGTAATGAGCAGTTCTTC.

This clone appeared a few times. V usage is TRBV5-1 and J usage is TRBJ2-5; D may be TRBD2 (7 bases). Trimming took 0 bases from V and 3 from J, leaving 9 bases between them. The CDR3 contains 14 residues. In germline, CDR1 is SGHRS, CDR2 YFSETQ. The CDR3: CASSLAGGKETQYF. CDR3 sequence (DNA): TGCGCCAGCAGCTTGGCGGGGGGCAAAGAGACCCAGTACTTC.

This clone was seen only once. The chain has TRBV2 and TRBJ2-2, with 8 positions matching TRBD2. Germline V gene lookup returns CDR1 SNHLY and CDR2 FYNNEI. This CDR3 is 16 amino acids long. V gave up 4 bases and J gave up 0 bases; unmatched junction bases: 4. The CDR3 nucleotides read TGTGCCAGCAGTGGTCTAGCGGGTACGAACACCGGGGAGCTGTTTTTT. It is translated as CASSGLAGTNTGELFF.

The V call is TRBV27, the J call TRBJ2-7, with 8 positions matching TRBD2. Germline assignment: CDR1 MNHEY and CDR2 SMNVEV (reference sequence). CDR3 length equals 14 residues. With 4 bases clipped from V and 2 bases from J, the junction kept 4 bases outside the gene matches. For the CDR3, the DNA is TGTGCCAGCAGTTCGATTAGCGGGGCCTACGAGCAGTACTTC. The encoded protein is CASSSISGAYEQYF.

CDR3 sequence reads: CASSLDMTQTLGYTF. The CDR3 DNA reads TGTGCCAGCAGCTTAGATATGACACAGACCCTCGGCTACACCTTC. The chain has TRBV7-8 and TRBJ1-2, with D hard to call. Trimming pared 1 base from V and 8 bases from J, leaving 17 bases between. The CDR3 covers 15 residues. Germline V gene sequence: CDR1 SGHVS, CDR2 FQNEAQ.